The rows below give T cell receptor beta chains drawn from one sample of a study of T cells in Graves' hyperthyroidism and ophthalmopathy. One entry per CDR3 protein results from TCRdb running MiXCR on the multiplex PCR reads. The table includes about 560,000 distinct CDR3 sequences, around 46% detected once. Sequencing was done on a sample of peripheral blood or thyroid tissue (not recorded which). These receptors came from a woman under 30 with Graves' hyperthyroidism. CDR3s include the opening cysteine and the closing phenylalanine or tryptophan. Each record gives: J gene, V gene, D gene, CDR3 protein. The D gene is left open where the match is weak.

TRBJ2-6	TRBV10-3	NA	CAIPRGAGANVLTF
TRBJ2-7	TRBV7-3	NA	CASSQGGLAADEQYF
TRBJ1-2	TRBV10-3	NA	CAISDQTANYGYTF
TRBJ1-5	TRBV7-8	TRBD1	CASSRRGVGTGGYQPQHF
TRBJ2-5	TRBV2	TRBD2	CASIGTSGSSETQYF
TRBJ2-5	TRBV5-1	NA	CASSRRAETQYF
TRBJ2-7	TRBV20-1	NA	CSARPQGGRKGYEQYF
TRBJ2-7	TRBV7-8	TRBD1	CASSSDRAEYF
TRBJ2-7	TRBV25-1	TRBD2	CASSVGLVSEQYF
TRBJ1-6	TRBV7-9	NA	CASSAPRGGALNSPLHF
TRBJ2-7	TRBV7-9	NA	CASSSFQGGSEQYF
TRBJ1-6	TRBV12-3/TRBV12-4	TRBD1	CASSYGGTGSGSPLHF
TRBJ1-5	TRBV10-2	NA	CASSERGNSNQPQHF
TRBJ1-3	TRBV5-1	NA	CASSLEQGLSGNTIYF
TRBJ2-6	TRBV25-1	NA	CASLAGNGANVLTF
TRBJ1-1	TRBV29-1	NA	CSVVGPMNTEAFF
TRBJ1-6	TRBV5-1	TRBD1	CASSQGGQNSPLHF
TRBJ2-5	TRBV11-2	NA	CASSQENIQETQYF
TRBJ1-1	TRBV20-1	NA	CSARVLTVNTEAFF
TRBJ2-5	TRBV7-2	TRBD2	CASSLSSGRAEWETQYF
TRBJ1-1	TRBV19	NA	CASSINPGYTEAFF
TRBJ2-6	TRBV6-5	TRBD1	CASSFRRTGGTGANVLTF
TRBJ1-6	TRBV25-1	NA	CASSLLGQHSPLHF
TRBJ1-1	TRBV25-1	NA	CASLETVTEAFF
TRBJ1-3	TRBV15	TRBD1	CATSRTGIGNTIYF
TRBJ1-4	TRBV13	NA	CASSLVGGDEKLFF
TRBJ2-2	TRBV29-1	TRBD2	CSVGLAGGELFF
TRBJ2-7	TRBV29-1	NA	CSGEGASRYEQYF
TRBJ1-5	TRBV7-2	NA	CASSVRQSSAGDQPQHF
TRBJ2-7	TRBV4-3	NA	CASSPVGPHYEQYF
TRBJ1-5	TRBV9	TRBD1	CASSVSGTDNQPQHF
NA	TRBV20-1	TRBD1	CSARPGQGAKNIQYF